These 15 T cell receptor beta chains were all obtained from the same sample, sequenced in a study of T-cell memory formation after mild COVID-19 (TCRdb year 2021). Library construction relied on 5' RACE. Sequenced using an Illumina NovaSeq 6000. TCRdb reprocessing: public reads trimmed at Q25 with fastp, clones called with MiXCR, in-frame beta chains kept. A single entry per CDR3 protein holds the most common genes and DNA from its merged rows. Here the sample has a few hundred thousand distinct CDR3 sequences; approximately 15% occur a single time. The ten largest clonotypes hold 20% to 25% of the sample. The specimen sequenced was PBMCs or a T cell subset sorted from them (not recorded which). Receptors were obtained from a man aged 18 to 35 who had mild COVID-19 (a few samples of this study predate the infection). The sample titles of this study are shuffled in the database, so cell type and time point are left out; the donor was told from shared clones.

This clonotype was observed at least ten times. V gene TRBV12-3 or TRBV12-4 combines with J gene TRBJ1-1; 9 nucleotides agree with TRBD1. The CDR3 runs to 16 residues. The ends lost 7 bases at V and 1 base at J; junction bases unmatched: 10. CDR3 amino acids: CASILGQGRGNTEAFF. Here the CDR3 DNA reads TGTGCCAGCATTCTCGGACAGGGGAGGGGGAACACTGAAGCTTTCTTT.

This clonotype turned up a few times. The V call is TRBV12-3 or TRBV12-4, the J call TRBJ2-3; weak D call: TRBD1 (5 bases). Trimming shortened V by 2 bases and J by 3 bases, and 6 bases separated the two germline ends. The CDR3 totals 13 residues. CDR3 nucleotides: TGTGCCAGCAGTTTATACAGGACAGATACGCAGTATTTT. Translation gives CASSLYRTDTQYF.

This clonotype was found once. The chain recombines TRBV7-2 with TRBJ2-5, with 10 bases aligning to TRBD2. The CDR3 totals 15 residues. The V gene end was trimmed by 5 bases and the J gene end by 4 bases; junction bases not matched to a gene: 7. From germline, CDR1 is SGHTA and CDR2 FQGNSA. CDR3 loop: CASSQQRGGGETQYF. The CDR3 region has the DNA TGTGCCAGCAGCCAACAGCGGGGGGGCGGAGAGACCCAGTACTTC.

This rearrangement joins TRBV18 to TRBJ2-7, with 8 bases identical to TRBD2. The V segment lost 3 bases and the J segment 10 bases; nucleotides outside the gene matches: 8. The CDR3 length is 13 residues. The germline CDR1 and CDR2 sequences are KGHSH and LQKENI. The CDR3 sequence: CASSPVPRGEQYV. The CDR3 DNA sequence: TGTGCCAGCTCACCGGTGCCGCGGGGGGAACAGTACGTC.

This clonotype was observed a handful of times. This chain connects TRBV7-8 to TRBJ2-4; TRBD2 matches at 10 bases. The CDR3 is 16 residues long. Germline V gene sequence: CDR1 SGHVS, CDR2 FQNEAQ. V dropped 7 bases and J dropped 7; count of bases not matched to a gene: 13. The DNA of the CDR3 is TGTGCCAGCACAAACCAAGCGGGGGGGCGCGTGAACATTCAGTACTTC. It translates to CASTNQAGGRVNIQYF. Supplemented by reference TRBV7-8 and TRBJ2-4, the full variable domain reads GAGVSQSPRYKVAKRGQDVALRCDPISGHVSLFWYQQALGQGPEFLTYFQNEAQLDKSGLPSDRFFAERPEGSVSTLKIQRTQQEDSAVYLCASTNQAGGRVNIQYFGAGTRLSVL.

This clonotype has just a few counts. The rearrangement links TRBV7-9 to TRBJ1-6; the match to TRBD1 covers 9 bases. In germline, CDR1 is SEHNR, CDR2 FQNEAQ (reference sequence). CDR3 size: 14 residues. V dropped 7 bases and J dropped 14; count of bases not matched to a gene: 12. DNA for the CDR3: TGTGCCAGCACCACCTCCGCCGGGACAGGGACCCTCCACTTT. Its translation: CASTTSAGTGTLHF.

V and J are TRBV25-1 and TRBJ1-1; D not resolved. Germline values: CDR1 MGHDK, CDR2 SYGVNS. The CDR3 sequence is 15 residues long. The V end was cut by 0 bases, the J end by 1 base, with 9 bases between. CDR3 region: CASSEYSAGNTEAFF. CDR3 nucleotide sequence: TGTGCCAGCAGTGAATATTCGGCAGGGAACACTGAAGCTTTCTTT.

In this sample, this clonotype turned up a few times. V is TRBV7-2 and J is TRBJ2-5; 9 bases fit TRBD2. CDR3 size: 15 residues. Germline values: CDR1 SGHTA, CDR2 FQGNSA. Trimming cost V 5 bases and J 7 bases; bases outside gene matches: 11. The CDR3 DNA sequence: TGTGCCAGCAGCACCGAAGCGGGGGGCGGGCGGACCCAGTACTTC. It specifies CASSTEAGGGRTQYF.

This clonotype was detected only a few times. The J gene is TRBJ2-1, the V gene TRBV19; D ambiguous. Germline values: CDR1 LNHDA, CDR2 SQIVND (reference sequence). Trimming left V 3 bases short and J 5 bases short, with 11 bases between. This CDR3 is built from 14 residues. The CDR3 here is CASSISPGHNEQFF. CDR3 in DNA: TGTGCCAGTAGTATTAGCCCGGGCCACAATGAGCAGTTCTTC.

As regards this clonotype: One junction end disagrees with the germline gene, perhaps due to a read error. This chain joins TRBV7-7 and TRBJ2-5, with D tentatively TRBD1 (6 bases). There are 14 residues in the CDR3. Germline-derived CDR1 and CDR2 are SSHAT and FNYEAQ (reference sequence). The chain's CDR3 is CASSTGTQKETQYF. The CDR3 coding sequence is TGTGCTAGCAGCACCGGGACACAGAAGGAGACCCAGTACTTC. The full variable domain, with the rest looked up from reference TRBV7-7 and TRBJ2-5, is GAGVSQSPRYKVTKRGQDVTLRCDPISSHATLYWYQQALGQGPEFLTYFNYEAQPDKSGLPSDRFSAERPEGSISTLTIQRTEQRDSAMYRCASSTGTQKETQYFGPGTRLLVL.

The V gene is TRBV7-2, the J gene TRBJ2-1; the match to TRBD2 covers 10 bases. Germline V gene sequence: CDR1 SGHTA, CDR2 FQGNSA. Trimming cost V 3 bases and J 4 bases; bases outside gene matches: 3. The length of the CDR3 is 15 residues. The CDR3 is CASSFSGGWYNEQFF. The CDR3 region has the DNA TGTGCCAGCAGCTTTAGCGGGGGGTGGTACAATGAGCAGTTCTTC.

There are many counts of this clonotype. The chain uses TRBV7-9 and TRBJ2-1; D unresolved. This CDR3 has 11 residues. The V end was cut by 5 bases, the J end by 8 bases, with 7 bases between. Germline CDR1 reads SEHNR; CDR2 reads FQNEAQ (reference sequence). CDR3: CASSAGYEQFF. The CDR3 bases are TGTGCCAGCAGCGCCGGCTATGAGCAGTTCTTC.

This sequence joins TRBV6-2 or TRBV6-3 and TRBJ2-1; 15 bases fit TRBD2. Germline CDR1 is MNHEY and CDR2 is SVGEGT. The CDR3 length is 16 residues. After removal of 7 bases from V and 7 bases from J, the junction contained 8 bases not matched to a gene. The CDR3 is CASTRGLAGGRNEQFF. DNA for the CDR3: TGTGCCAGCACCCGAGGACTAGCGGGGGGGAGAAATGAGCAGTTCTTC.

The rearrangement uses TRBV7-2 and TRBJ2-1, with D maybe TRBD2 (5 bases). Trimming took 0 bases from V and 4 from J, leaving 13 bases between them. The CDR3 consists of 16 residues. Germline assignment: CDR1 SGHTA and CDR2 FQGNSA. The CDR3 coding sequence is TGTGCCAGCAGCTTAGCCGCGGGTAGGAAGTACAATGAGCAGTTCTTC. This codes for CASSLAAGRKYNEQFF.

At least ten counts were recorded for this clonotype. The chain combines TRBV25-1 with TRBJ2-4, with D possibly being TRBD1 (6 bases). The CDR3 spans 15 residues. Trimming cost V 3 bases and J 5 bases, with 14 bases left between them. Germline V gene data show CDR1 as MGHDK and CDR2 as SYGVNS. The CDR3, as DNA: TGTGCCAGCAGTGACCTACAGGGTAATCAAAACATTCAGTACTTC. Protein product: CASSDLQGNQNIQYF.